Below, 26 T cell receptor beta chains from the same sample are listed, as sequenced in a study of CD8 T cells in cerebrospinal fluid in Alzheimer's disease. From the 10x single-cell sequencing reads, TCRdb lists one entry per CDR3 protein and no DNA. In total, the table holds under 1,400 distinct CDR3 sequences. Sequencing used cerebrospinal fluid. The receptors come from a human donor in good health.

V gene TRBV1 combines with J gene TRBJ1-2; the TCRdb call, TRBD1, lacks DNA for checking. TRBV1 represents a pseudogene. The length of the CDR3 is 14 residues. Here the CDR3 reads CTSSQITPPYGYTF.

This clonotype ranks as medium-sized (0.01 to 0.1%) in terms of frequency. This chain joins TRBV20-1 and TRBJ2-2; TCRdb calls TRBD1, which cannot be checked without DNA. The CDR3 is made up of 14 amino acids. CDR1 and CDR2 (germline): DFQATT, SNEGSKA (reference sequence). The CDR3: CSASSGGAFGELFF.

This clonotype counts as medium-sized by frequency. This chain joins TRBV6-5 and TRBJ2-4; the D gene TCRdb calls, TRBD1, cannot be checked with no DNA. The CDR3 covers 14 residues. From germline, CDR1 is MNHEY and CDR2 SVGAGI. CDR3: CASSYGGAKNIQYF.

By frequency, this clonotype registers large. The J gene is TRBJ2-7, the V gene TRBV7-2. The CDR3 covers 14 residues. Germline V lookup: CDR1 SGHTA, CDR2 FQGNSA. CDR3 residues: CASRETASSYEQYF.

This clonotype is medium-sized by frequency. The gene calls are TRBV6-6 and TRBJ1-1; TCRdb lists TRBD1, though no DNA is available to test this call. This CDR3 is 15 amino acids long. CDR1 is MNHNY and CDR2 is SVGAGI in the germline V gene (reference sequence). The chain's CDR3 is CASSYGLVERAEAFF.

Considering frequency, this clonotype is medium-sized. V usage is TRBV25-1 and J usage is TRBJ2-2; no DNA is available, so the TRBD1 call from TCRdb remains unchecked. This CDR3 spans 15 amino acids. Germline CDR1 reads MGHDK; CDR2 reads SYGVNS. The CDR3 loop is CASSPRTGGYGELFF.

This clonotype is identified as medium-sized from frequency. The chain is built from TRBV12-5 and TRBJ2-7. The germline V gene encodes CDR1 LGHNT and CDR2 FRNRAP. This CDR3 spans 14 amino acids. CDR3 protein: CASGLGTKTYEQYF.

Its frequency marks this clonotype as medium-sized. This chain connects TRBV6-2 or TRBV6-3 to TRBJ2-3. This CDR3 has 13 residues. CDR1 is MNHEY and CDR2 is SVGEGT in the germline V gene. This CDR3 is CASCQPSTDTQYF.

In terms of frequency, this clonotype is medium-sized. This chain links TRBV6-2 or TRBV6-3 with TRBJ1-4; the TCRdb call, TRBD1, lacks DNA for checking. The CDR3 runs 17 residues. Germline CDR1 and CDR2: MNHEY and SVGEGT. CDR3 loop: CASSYSSGGDPNEKLFF.

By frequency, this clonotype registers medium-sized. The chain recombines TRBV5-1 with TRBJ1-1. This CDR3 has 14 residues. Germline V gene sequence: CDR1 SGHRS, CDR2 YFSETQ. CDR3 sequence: CASSLNSGNTEAFF.

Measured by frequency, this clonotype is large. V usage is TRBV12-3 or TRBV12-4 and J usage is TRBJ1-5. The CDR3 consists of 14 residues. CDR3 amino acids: CASREGTGNQPQHF.

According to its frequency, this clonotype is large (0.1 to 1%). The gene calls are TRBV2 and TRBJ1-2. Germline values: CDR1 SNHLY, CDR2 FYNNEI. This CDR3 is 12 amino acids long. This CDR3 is CASSEDEGGYTF.

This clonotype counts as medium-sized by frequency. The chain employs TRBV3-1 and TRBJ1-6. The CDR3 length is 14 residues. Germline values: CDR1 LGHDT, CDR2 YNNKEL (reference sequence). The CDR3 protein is CASSPMGGGSPLHF.

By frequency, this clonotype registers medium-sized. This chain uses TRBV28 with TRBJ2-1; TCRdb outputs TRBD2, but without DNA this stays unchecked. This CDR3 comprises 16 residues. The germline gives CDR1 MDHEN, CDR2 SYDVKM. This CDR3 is CASSSRLSPAGNEQFF.

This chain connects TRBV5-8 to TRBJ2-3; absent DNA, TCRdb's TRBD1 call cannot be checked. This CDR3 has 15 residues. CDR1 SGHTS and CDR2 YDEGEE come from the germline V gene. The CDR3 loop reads CASTPGAGGTDTQYF. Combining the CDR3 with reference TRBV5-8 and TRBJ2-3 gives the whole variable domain EAGVTQSPTHLIKTRGQQATLRCSPISGHTSVYWYQQALGLGLQFLLWYDEGEERNRGNFPPRFSGRQFPNYSSELNVNALELEDSALYLCASTPGAGGTDTQYFGPGTRLTVL.

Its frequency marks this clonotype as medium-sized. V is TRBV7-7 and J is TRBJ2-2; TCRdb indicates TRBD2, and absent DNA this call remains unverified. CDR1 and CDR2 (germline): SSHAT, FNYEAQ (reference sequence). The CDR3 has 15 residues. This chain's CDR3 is CASNGTARSAGELFF.

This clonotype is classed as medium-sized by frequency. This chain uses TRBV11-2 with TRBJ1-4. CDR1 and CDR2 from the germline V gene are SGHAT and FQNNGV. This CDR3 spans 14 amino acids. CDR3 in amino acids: CASSSSITHEKLFF.

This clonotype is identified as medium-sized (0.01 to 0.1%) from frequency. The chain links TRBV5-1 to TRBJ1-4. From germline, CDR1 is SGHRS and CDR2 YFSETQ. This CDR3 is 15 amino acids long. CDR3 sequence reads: CASSLVAGSNEKLFF.

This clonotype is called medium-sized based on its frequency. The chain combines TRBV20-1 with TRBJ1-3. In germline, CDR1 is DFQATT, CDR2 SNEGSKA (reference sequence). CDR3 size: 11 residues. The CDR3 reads CSAKQGNTIYF.

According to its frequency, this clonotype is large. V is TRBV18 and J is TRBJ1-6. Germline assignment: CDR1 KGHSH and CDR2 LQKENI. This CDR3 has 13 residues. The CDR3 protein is CASSPLKNSPLHF.

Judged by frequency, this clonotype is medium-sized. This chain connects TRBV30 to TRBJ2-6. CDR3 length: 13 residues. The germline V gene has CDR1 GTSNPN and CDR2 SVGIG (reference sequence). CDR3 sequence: CAWTTSGANVLTF. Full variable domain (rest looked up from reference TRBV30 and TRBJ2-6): SQTIHQWPATLVQPVGSPLSLECTVEGTSNPNLYWYRQAAGRGLQLLFYSVGIGQISSEVPQNLSASRPQDRQFILSSKKLLLSDSGFYLCAWTTSGANVLTFGAGSRLTVL.

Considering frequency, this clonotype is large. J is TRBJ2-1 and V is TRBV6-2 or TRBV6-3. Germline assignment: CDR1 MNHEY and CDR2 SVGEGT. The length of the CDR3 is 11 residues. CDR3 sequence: CASANRNEQFF.

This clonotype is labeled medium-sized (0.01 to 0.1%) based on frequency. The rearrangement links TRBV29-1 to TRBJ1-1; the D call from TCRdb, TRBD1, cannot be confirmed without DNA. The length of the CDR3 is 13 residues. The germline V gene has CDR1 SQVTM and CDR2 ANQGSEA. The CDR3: CSSPGQGATEAFF.

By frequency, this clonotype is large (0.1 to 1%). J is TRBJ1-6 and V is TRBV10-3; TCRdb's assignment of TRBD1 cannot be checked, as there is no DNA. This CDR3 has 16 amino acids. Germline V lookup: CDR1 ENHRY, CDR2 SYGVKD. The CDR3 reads CAISPSGTAYNSPLHF.

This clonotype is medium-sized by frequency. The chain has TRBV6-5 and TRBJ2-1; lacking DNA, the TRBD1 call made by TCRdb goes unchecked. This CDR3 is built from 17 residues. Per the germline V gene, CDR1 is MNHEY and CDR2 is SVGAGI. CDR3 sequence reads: CASSSTLGPGADNEQFF.

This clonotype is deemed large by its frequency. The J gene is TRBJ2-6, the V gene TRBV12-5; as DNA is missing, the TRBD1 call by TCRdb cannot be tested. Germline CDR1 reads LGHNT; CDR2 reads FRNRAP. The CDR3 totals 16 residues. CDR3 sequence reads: CASGLIQGAGANVLTF.